This TCR beta chain was captured in a study of T cells after yellow fever vaccination. Across the study: Fractions containing few cells were prepared with SMART-Seq v4 Ultra Low Input.

This clonotype was counted at least ten times. Antigen: not known. Germline V gene lookup returns CDR1 SGHRS and CDR2 YFSETQ. The CDR3 runs to 18 residues. V was clipped by 3 bases and J by 4 bases; unmatched bases: 8. Universal primer sites and UMIs were introduced during 5'RACE template-switching synthesis of TCR cDNA. TCRdb re-derived calls from the 5' RACE reads in MiXCR, one entry per CDR3 protein. The data contain around 230,000 distinct CDR3 sequences, less than 7.5% of them seen just once; the ten biggest clones take up 1% to 1.2%. Study-level findings and limits: There was a possibility that FACS-sorted repertoires contained abundant clonotypes contaminating from the bulk population. Most primary-vaccination clones recurred post-booster (approximately 96% CD4, 88% CD8).

The sequencing here drew on CD4+ T cells sorted from PBMCs, taken on the day of the yellow fever booster vaccination. This clonotype was sampled from a man younger than 40 who received the YFV17D yellow fever vaccine. V usage is TRBV5-1 and J usage is TRBJ2-1; TRBD2 aligns across 15 bases. Here the CDR3 DNA reads TGCGCCAGCAGCTCCCGGACTAGCGGGAGGGCCACGTACAATGAGCAGTTCTTC. Translating it yields CASSSRTSGRATYNEQFF.